A selection of T cell receptor beta chains follows, all from one sample in a study of T-cell memory formation after mild COVID-19. TCRdb fed the 5' RACE reads into MiXCR, producing one record per CDR3 protein. The table lists a few hundred thousand distinct CDR3 sequences, approximately 20% of them singletons, with about 21% in the top ten. Sequencing was performed on PBMCs or a T cell subset sorted from them (not recorded which). The receptors were gathered from a man between 18 and 35 years old who had mild COVID-19 (a few samples of this study predate the infection). Cell type and time point are not known. Both conserved end residues are part of each CDR3. Each record gives: V gene, clone size, D gene, CDR3 length, J gene, CDR3 DNA, CDR3 protein. The D gene is left open where the match is weak. Clone sizes are given selectively: once, few, many, or a class where the clone is expanded.

TRBV19	NA	TRBD2	16	TRBJ2-5	TGTGCCACCGGCCGGGGACGACTAGCGGGGTTAGAGACCCAGTACTTC	CATGRGRLAGLETQYF
TRBV28	few	NA	13	TRBJ1-2	TGTGCCAGCGGGGCGGCGTTGGGCCATGGCTACACCTTC	CASGAALGHGYTF
TRBV5-1	NA	TRBD1	17	TRBJ1-6	TGCGCCAGCAGCTTGGCATTGAACAGGGGCCAGAGTTCACCCCTCCACTTT	CASSLALNRGQSSPLHF
TRBV7-3	few	NA	16	TRBJ2-3	TGTGCCAGCAGCTCTCCCGGTGGGCGGGGAACAGATACGCAGTATTTT	CASSSPGGRGTDTQYF
TRBV18	few	NA	13	TRBJ2-3	TGTGCCTCCGGGCAGGGCGGCACAGATACGCAGTATTTT	CASGQGGTDTQYF
TRBV18	few	TRBD1	16	TRBJ1-6	TGTGCCAGCTCACCGGGACAGGGGGCTCTCAGATCACCCCTCCACTTT	CASSPGQGALRSPLHF
TRBV20-1	NA	NA	13	TRBJ1-2	TGCAGTGCCCCGGGCAGGGGAAAGGATGGCTACACCTTC	CSAPGRGKDGYTF
TRBV3-2	few	NA	14	TRBJ2-2	TGTGCCAGCAGCCTAGACCCCACGGGCGGGGAGCTGTTTTTT	CASSLDPTGGELFF
TRBV20-1	NA	NA	12	TRBJ2-3	TGCAGTGCTAGAACAGACCCAGATACGCAGTATTTT	CSARTDPDTQYF
TRBV6-5	few	NA	16	TRBJ2-1	TGTGCCAGCAGCCCCGGGAGCGCCCAGGGTAACAATGAGCAGTTCTTC	CASSPGSAQGNNEQFF
TRBV7-2	few	NA	15	TRBJ1-2	TGTGCCAGCAGCTTATTTCCCCCCCGGTTATATGGCTACACCTTC	CASSLFPPRLYGYTF
TRBV7-3	NA	NA	14	TRBJ2-5	TGTGCCAGCAGCCTAGTTGGTAGCGAAGAGACCCAGTACTTC	CASSLVGSEETQYF
TRBV9	NA	NA	15	TRBJ2-3	TGTGCCAGCAGCTCCGTCGAGGGGGGAGTGGGTACGCAGTATTTT	CASSSVEGGVGTQYF
TRBV7-2	NA	NA	14	TRBJ2-5	TGTGCCAGCACCCACGCCCAGGGGCAAGAGACCCAGTACTTC	CASTHAQGQETQYF
TRBV4-2	NA	NA	15	TRBJ1-2	TGTGCCAGCAGCCAAGTCGGGGAGGGATTGAGCGGCTACACCTTC	CASSQVGEGLSGYTF
TRBV7-3	NA	TRBD2	15	TRBJ2-3	TGTGCCAGCAGACGGGGGGGAGGGAGCACAGATACGCAGTATTTT	CASRRGGGSTDTQYF
TRBV20-1	few	NA	13	TRBJ2-2	TGCAGTGCCCAGAGGTCTCACACCGGGGAGCTGTTTTTT	CSAQRSHTGELFF
TRBV5-1	few	NA	16	TRBJ1-1	TGCGCCAGCAGCTCCCACCCCGGGACGGGAACGACTGAAGCTTTCTTT	CASSSHPGTGTTEAFF
TRBV5-5	NA	NA	15	TRBJ2-7	TGTGCCAGCAGCAGGACCGGACACCTCTCCTACGAGCAGTACTTC	CASSRTGHLSYEQYF
TRBV12-3/TRBV12-4	few	NA	13	TRBJ1-2	TGTGCCAGCAGTTTAGTTGGTGGCGGCGGCTACACCTTC	CASSLVGGGGYTF
TRBV7-9	few	NA	11	TRBJ1-1	TGTGCCAGCAGCTTAGCCCGAGAAGCTTTCTTT	CASSLAREAFF
TRBV5-1	NA	NA	15	TRBJ1-1	TGCGCCAGCAGCGATGGACATGGGATGAACACTGAAGCTTTCTTT	CASSDGHGMNTEAFF
TRBV4-3	NA	NA	18	TRBJ1-4	TGCGCCAGCAGCCAAGGTAGCGGCGACGGGCACGCTAATGAAAAACTGTTTTTT	CASSQGSGDGHANEKLFF
TRBV7-9	NA	NA	11	TRBJ2-7	TGTGCTACCGTGGGTTCGTATGAGCAGTACTTC	CATVGSYEQYF
TRBV7-8	few	NA	14	TRBJ2-5	TGTGCCAGCAGCCGGGGACACCAACAAGAGACCCAGTACTTC	CASSRGHQQETQYF
TRBV28	many	NA	17	TRBJ2-5	TGTGCCAGCATTGACGCTCGTCTGGGCAGGGGAGGGGAGACCCAGTACTTC	CASIDARLGRGGETQYF
TRBV4-3	NA	NA	14	TRBJ2-5	TGCGCCAGCAGCCAAGACGGGGGTCCTGAGACCCAGTACTTC	CASSQDGGPETQYF
TRBV6-5	NA	NA	14	TRBJ2-3	TGTGCCAGCAGTTACTCGACAGGCGCGGATACGCAGTATTTT	CASSYSTGADTQYF
TRBV7-2	NA	NA	12	TRBJ1-2	TGTGCCAGCAGCCAAAGAAGCTATGGCTACACCTTC	CASSQRSYGYTF
TRBV10-3	NA	NA	14	TRBJ2-5	TGTGCCATCAGTGACCAGGGGAGACAAGAGACCCAGTACTTC	CAISDQGRQETQYF
TRBV7-9	NA	NA	12	TRBJ2-1	TGTGCCAGCAGCTTAGGCCAGGGCCGCCAGTTCTTC	CASSLGQGRQFF
TRBV7-2	few	TRBD2	13	TRBJ2-1	TGTGCCAGCAGCCCTAGCGGGGGGGTAGAGCAGTTCTTC	CASSPSGGVEQFF
TRBV9	NA	NA	16	TRBJ2-2	TGTGCCAGCAGCGTAGGGTCCAAGGCGAACACCGGGGAGCTGTTTTTT	CASSVGSKANTGELFF
TRBV12-3/TRBV12-4	NA	NA	15	TRBJ2-3	TGTGCCAGCAGCAACCGGGACATAAGAGCAGATACGCAGTATTTT	CASSNRDIRADTQYF
TRBV6-5	NA	NA	12	TRBJ2-7	TGTGCCACCCGGCCCGCGGGGTACGAGCAGTACTTC	CATRPAGYEQYF
TRBV5-1	few	NA	15	TRBJ2-5	TGCGCCAGCAGCTTGGGCGGGACTTTACAAGAGACCCAGTACTTC	CASSLGGTLQETQYF
TRBV12-3/TRBV12-4	NA	TRBD2	14	TRBJ2-2	TGTGCCAGCAGTCACTGGGGAGGGACCGGGGAGCTGTTTTTT	CASSHWGGTGELFF
TRBV24-1	many	NA	15	TRBJ2-5	TGTGCCACCAGTGATGACACCAGGGTCCAAGAGACCCAGTACTTC	CATSDDTRVQETQYF
TRBV7-2	few	TRBD1	14	TRBJ2-7	TGTGCCAGCAGCGCAGGACAGGGTCCTTACGAGCAGTACTTC	CASSAGQGPYEQYF
TRBV4-3	NA	NA	15	TRBJ2-5	TGCGCCAGCAGCCAAGAATGGAGATCCGAAGAGACCCAGTACTTC	CASSQEWRSEETQYF
TRBV20-1	NA	TRBD1	14	TRBJ2-7	TGCAGTGCGCGCCCTGACAGGGGGCACTACGAGCAGTACTTC	CSARPDRGHYEQYF
TRBV5-1	NA	NA	14	TRBJ2-3	TGCGCCAGCACGCGGCAGGGGCCCGCAGATACGCAGTATTTT	CASTRQGPADTQYF
TRBV29-1	NA	TRBD1	16	TRBJ2-3	TGCAGCGTTCAAGGAGGGTTGGACAGGGTGTTCGATACGCAGTATTTT	CSVQGGLDRVFDTQYF
TRBV5-1	NA	TRBD2	13	TRBJ2-1	TGCGCCAGCAGCTTGCCCGGGGGGGATGAGCAGTTCTTC	CASSLPGGDEQFF
TRBV7-9	few	NA	15	TRBJ1-2	TGTGCCAGCAGCCACCCAACCGGGACAAGCTATGGCTACACCTTC	CASSHPTGTSYGYTF
TRBV20-1	NA	TRBD2	17	TRBJ2-3	TGCAGTGCTTCGATCTCGGGACTAGCGGGGCTAGAAGATACGCAGTATTTT	CSASISGLAGLEDTQYF
TRBV12-3/TRBV12-4	few	TRBD1	13	TRBJ2-5	TGTGCCAGCAGCTCCGGACAGGGGGGGACCCAGTACTTC	CASSSGQGGTQYF
TRBV5-5	NA	NA	14	TRBJ1-5	TGTGCCAGCAGCTTGGAGGGGCAAGGACAGCCCCAGCATTTT	CASSLEGQGQPQHF
TRBV6-5	few	NA	13	TRBJ2-5	TGTGCCAGCAGCCCCCTAGGGTGGGCGACCCAGTACTTC	CASSPLGWATQYF
TRBV7-2	few	TRBD2	16	TRBJ2-5	TGTGCCAGCAGCTTAGTTAGCGGGGGATATCAGGAGACCCAGTACTTC	CASSLVSGGYQETQYF